A selection of T cell receptor beta chains follows, all from one sample in a study of hypomethylating agent response in myelodysplastic syndrome. Clones were sequenced by immunoSEQ multiplex PCR, and TCRdb holds only the in-frame ones, with some missing. The table records about 3,500 clones, 82% of them present only once. This specimen was bone marrow, taken before or after starting hypomethylating agent treatment for myelodysplastic syndrome (not recorded which). These receptor sequences come from a human donor with myelodysplastic syndrome. CDR3s include the opening cysteine and the closing phenylalanine or tryptophan. A D gene is named only where the DNA matches it firmly. For some rows the clone size is stated as once, few or many, or as a class when expanded; others skip it.

size: -; J: TRBJ1-1; V: TRBV14; D: -; DNA: TGTGCCAGCAGCCAAGATATCTTCCCCAGCGGGGACACTGAAGCTTTCTTT; CDR3: CASSQDIFPSGDTEAFF
size: -; J: TRBJ1-1; V: TRBV11-1; D: -; DNA: TGTGCCAGCAGCTTATTGCAGGCATCTTCCTTAGAGGCTTTCTTT; CDR3: CASSLLQASSLEAFF
size: -; J: TRBJ2-5; V: TRBV28; D: -; DNA: TGTGCCAGCAGGGGGGGTGGGGCCCCTCTACAAGAGACCCAGTACTTC; CDR3: CASRGGGAPLQETQYF
size: -; J: TRBJ1-2; V: TRBV7-3; D: -; DNA: TGTGCCAGCAGTTTAGATGGGACCACAGGGATCGGCTACACCTTC; CDR3: CASSLDGTTGIGYTF
size: -; J: TRBJ1-1; V: TRBV30; D: -; DNA: TGTGCCCGTACTCCAACGGGACTTAACACTGAAGCTTTCTTT; CDR3: CARTPTGLNTEAFF
size: -; J: TRBJ2-1; V: TRBV5-8; D: TRBD1; DNA: TGTGCCAGCAGCTCGGGACAGGGGGCGGTCAACAATGAGCAGTTCTTC; CDR3: CASSSGQGAVNNEQFF
size: -; J: TRBJ1-2; V: TRBV6-1; D: -; DNA: TGTGCCAGCAGTGAACGAACGGTCCGGGGTGGCTATGGCTACACCTTC; CDR3: CASSERTVRGGYGYTF
size: -; J: TRBJ2-1; V: TRBV4-2; D: TRBD2; DNA: TGTGCCAGCAGCCAATCAGCGGGGAGCTCCTACAATGAGCAGTTCTTC; CDR3: CASSQSAGSSYNEQFF
size: few; J: TRBJ2-7; V: TRBV7-9; D: -; DNA: TGTGCCAGCAGCTCCGGCCTCTACGAGCAGTACTTC; CDR3: CASSSGLYEQYF
size: few; J: TRBJ2-7; V: TRBV7-2; D: -; DNA: TGTGCCAGCAGCCAGCTTCTGCCTGAGCAGTACTTC; CDR3: CASSQLLPEQYF
size: -; J: TRBJ1-2; V: TRBV6-5; D: TRBD1; DNA: TGTGCCAGCAGTTACCAGGGGGGCCACGCTTATGGCTACACCTTC; CDR3: CASSYQGGHAYGYTF
size: -; J: TRBJ2-5; V: TRBV25-1; D: -; DNA: TGTGCCAGCAGTGGAGGGGGAGTTGAGACCCAGTACTTC; CDR3: CASSGGGVETQYF
size: few; J: TRBJ2-7; V: TRBV7-9; D: -; DNA: TGTGCCAGCAGGGACAGCTCCTACGAGCAGTACTTC; CDR3: CASRDSSYEQYF
size: few; J: TRBJ2-5; V: TRBV5-1; D: -; DNA: TGCGCCAGCAGCTTGGGACAGTACCAAGAGACCCAGTACTTC; CDR3: CASSLGQYQETQYF
size: -; J: TRBJ2-3; V: TRBV19; D: -; DNA: TGTGCCAGTAGTCCGGGGGGCGGCACAGATACGCAGTATTTT; CDR3: CASSPGGGTDTQYF
size: -; J: TRBJ2-7; V: TRBV6-5; D: TRBD2; DNA: TGTGCCAGCCGAGAACTAGCGGGAGGGCCCTACGAGCAGTACTTC; CDR3: CASRELAGGPYEQYF
size: -; J: TRBJ1-1; V: TRBV23-1; D: -; DNA: TGCGCCAGCAGTCAATGTGAAAGGCTCCTATTGAACACTGAAGCTTTCTTT; CDR3: CASSQCERLLLNTEAFF
size: -; J: TRBJ2-2; V: TRBV11-2; D: -; DNA: TGTGCCAGCAGCTTCCGCGGGGTGGCCGGGGAGCTGTTTTTT; CDR3: CASSFRGVAGELFF
size: few; J: TRBJ2-1; V: TRBV29-1; D: -; DNA: TGCAGCGCCCGAAGATCTGGGGACAATGAGCAGTTCTTC; CDR3: CSARRSGDNEQFF
size: -; J: TRBJ1-4; V: TRBV19; D: -; DNA: TGTGCCAGTAGTATGGATCCAGGACTGCAAACTAATGAAAAACTGTTTTTT; CDR3: CASSMDPGLQTNEKLFF
size: -; J: TRBJ1-1; V: TRBV29-1; D: -; DNA: TGCAGCGCCCAAGCTACCCTTATGAACACTGAAGCTTTCTTT; CDR3: CSAQATLMNTEAFF
size: -; J: TRBJ2-7; V: TRBV28; D: TRBD2; DNA: TGTGCCAGCAGTTTACTCTCGGGGGGTTCATACTACGAGCAGTACTTC; CDR3: CASSLLSGGSYYEQYF
size: -; J: TRBJ1-2; V: TRBV5-1; D: TRBD1; DNA: TGCGCCAGCAGCCCCGGGGACAGCGGGTATGGCTACACCTTC; CDR3: CASSPGDSGYGYTF
size: -; J: TRBJ2-3; V: TRBV6-4; D: TRBD2; DNA: TGTGCCAGCAGTGACTCGAGCGGGGGGGCCACAGATACGCAGTATTTT; CDR3: CASSDSSGGATDTQYF
size: -; J: TRBJ1-3; V: TRBV5-1; D: -; DNA: TGCGCCAGCACCCGGAGCACAAGGGGAAACACCATATATTTT; CDR3: CASTRSTRGNTIYF
size: -; J: TRBJ1-1; V: TRBV6-1; D: -; DNA: TGTGCCAGCAGTGAAGCCGAGACAGGTGAAGCTTTCTTT; CDR3: CASSEAETGEAFF
size: -; J: TRBJ2-1; V: TRBV9; D: -; DNA: TGTGCCAGCAGCGTAGAAGGGAGGACAGCCTACAATGAGCAGTTCTTC; CDR3: CASSVEGRTAYNEQFF
size: few; J: TRBJ1-1; V: TRBV18; D: -; DNA: TGTGCCAGCTCCCGACAGGAGAGCACTGAAGCTTTCTTT; CDR3: CASSRQESTEAFF
size: -; J: TRBJ2-7; V: TRBV5-1; D: -; DNA: TGCGCCAGTGCACCTCATTCTCCCTCATCCTACGAGCAGTACTTC; CDR3: CASAPHSPSSYEQYF